The 26 T cell receptor beta chains below all came from one sample that was sequenced in a study of blood T cell repertoires in COVID-19. Repertoires were generated with immunoSEQ multiplex PCR, while TCRdb's copy carries only in-frame clones and drops some. The sample lists fewer than 150,000 clones; 60% to 85% were seen once. Source material: peripheral blood. The receptors were sampled from a man older than 75 with acute or convalescent COVID-19.

J is TRBJ1-6 and V is TRBV6-6; the D gene is possibly TRBD1 (5 bases). Per the germline V gene, CDR1 is MNHNY and CDR2 is SVGAGI (reference sequence). V was trimmed by 1 base and J by 8 bases, leaving 9 bases between them. The CDR3 runs to 14 residues. The CDR3 region has the DNA TGTGCCAGCAGTTACTTAATGACAGATTCACCCCTCCACTTT. Its protein product is CASSYLMTDSPLHF.

This clone occurred once. V usage is TRBV28 and J usage is TRBJ1-4; D is unclear. The germline V gene has CDR1 MDHEN and CDR2 SYDVKM. This CDR3 is 16 amino acids long. V was cut by 2 bases and J by 0 bases, with 10 bases left in between. CDR3 sequence reads: CASSLNGASTNEKLFF. In DNA form, the CDR3 reads TGTGCCAGCAGTTTAAACGGAGCCTCAACTAATGAAAAACTGTTTTTT.

V usage is TRBV6-2 or TRBV6-3 and J usage is TRBJ2-1; D is perhaps TRBD1 (6 bases). This CDR3 comprises 14 residues. Trimming cost V 2 bases and J 9 bases, with 14 bases left between them. Germline V CDR1 and CDR2: MNHEY, SVGEGT. For the CDR3, the DNA is TGTGCCAGCAGTTACCCCCAGGGGAAGGGTGAGCAGTTCTTC. It specifies CASSYPQGKGEQFF.

The V and J genes are TRBV5-4 and TRBJ1-1, with 10 bases fitting TRBD1. V was pared by 2 bases and J by 0 bases, with 4 bases of the junction left unmatched. CDR1 is SGHNT and CDR2 is YYREEE in the germline V gene (reference sequence). The CDR3 has 16 residues. The CDR3 spells CASSLPTGGLNTEAFF. The CDR3 nucleotides read TGTGCCAGCAGCTTACCGACAGGGGGCCTGAACACTGAAGCTTTCTTT.

V gene TRBV6-1 combines with J gene TRBJ2-1; TRBD1 agrees at 7 bases. The germline CDR1 and CDR2 sequences are MNHNS and SASEGT. J gave up 1 base and V 2 bases, and 8 bases lay outside the gene matches. CDR3 size: 17 residues. The CDR3 is CASSELYGTESYNEQFF. For the CDR3, the DNA is TGTGCCAGCAGTGAACTTTACGGGACAGAGTCCTACAATGAGCAGTTCTTC.

The rearrangement uses TRBV30 and TRBJ1-2; 10 bases map to TRBD1. The germline CDR1 and CDR2 sequences are GTSNPN and SVGIG (reference sequence). The CDR3 is made up of 13 amino acids. The J segment lost 7 bases and the V segment lost 1 base, leaving 3 bases of the junction unmatched. The CDR3 region has the DNA TGTGCCTGGAGTGGGGACAGGGGTTTTGGCTACACCTTC. Amino acid sequence: CAWSGDRGFGYTF.

This clone was seen more than once but under ten times. The CDR3 is CASSPGLSLSSYEQYF. Written as DNA, the CDR3 is TGTGCCAGCAGCCCGGGACTTTCTTTAAGCTCCTACGAGCAGTACTTC. The chain is built from TRBV3-1 (or the pseudogene TRBV3-2) and TRBJ2-7, with D perhaps TRBD2 (6 bases). The CDR3 contains 16 residues. Germline V gene sequence: CDR1 LGHDT, CDR2 YNNKEL (reference sequence). V lost 4 bases and J 0 bases, leaving 16 bases between the germline ends.

This chain uses TRBV11-2 with TRBJ2-1; D gene ambiguous. Germline loops: CDR1 SGHAT, CDR2 FQNNGV. The V end lost 1 base, the J end lost 9 bases, and 7 bases lay between the germline ends. CDR3 size: 12 residues. The CDR3: CASSLAGSEQFF. DNA for the CDR3: TGTGCCAGCAGCTTAGCAGGTAGTGAGCAGTTCTTC.

This CDR3 is CASSSGLAEGGETQYF. The CDR3 region has the DNA TGTGCCAGCAGCTCCGGACTAGCTGAGGGTGGAGAGACCCAGTACTTC. The chain uses TRBV4-2 and TRBJ2-5; 8 nucleotides agree with TRBD2. Germline V gene data show CDR1 as LGHNA and CDR2 as YNFKEQ. V was clipped by 5 bases and J by 4 bases; unmatched bases: 12. The CDR3 has 16 residues.

The rearrangement links TRBV6-4 to TRBJ2-5; TRBD2 might be the D (6 bases). With 0 bases removed from V and 5 bases from J, the gap between germline ends came to 13 bases. Looked up from germline, CDR1 is MRHNA and CDR2 is SNTAGT. The CDR3 extends over 15 amino acids. The CDR3 DNA is TGTGCCAGCAGTGACTCGGAGGGTAGCGAGGAGACCCAGTACTTC. Its protein product is CASSDSEGSEETQYF.

V is TRBV28 and J is TRBJ2-5, with a weak D call TRBD2 (5 bases). The V end was cut by 7 bases, the J end by 1 base, with 22 bases between. The CDR3 has 17 residues. Per germline, CDR1 MDHEN and CDR2 SYDVKM. The CDR3 sequence is CASNAVSTSSSQETQYF. In nucleotides, the CDR3 is TGTGCCAGCAACGCGGTTTCCACTAGTTCCTCCCAAGAGACCCAGTACTTC. Using reference TRBV28 and TRBJ2-5 for the parts outside the CDR3, the full variable domain is DVKVTQSSRYLVKRTGEKVFLECVQDMDHENMFWYRQDPGLGLRLIYFSYDVKMKEKGDIPEGYSVSREKKERFSLILESASTNQTSMYLCASNAVSTSSSQETQYFGPGTRLLVL.

The rearrangement uses TRBV10-1 and TRBJ2-5, with 7 bases lining up with TRBD1. This CDR3 is 16 amino acids long. From germline, CDR1 is WNHNN and CDR2 SYGVQD (reference sequence). Losses at the gene ends were 5 bases for V and 0 bases for J; bases not matched to a gene: 9. CDR3 region: CASSPIGTAYQETQYF. Here the CDR3 DNA reads TGCGCCAGCAGTCCAATAGGGACAGCGTACCAAGAGACCCAGTACTTC.

The rearrangement joins TRBV15 to TRBJ2-1, with TRBD2 identical over 7 bases. V trimming: 0 bases; J trimming: 7 bases; junction bases outside the gene matches: 9. CDR3 size: 16 residues. The germline CDR1 and CDR2 sequences are LNHNV and YYDKDF (reference sequence). The CDR3 nucleotides are TGTGCCACCAGCAGAGATAGAGTTGCGGGGGTTAATGAGCAGTTCTTC. It yields the protein CATSRDRVAGVNEQFF.

This clone was found a few times. V and J are TRBV6-5 and TRBJ1-3, with unresolved D. Trimming left V 9 bases short and J 2 bases short, with 14 bases between. This CDR3 is built from 14 residues. Germline CDR1 MNHEY, CDR2 SVGAGI. The CDR3 protein is CASTLGATGNTIYF. The CDR3 DNA follows: TGTGCCAGTACTTTGGGAGCTACTGGAAACACCATATATTTT.

This clone appeared once. This chain joins TRBV28 and TRBJ2-1; D not resolved. Germline-derived CDR1 and CDR2 are MDHEN and SYDVKM. This CDR3 spans 15 amino acids. With 2 bases removed from V and 1 base from J, the gap between germline ends came to 9 bases. The CDR3 DNA is TGTGCCAGCAGTTTAGGCACCGTATCCTACAATGAGCAGTTCTTC. Translated: CASSLGTVSYNEQFF. The variable domain in full, completed from reference TRBV28 and TRBJ2-1, reads DVKVTQSSRYLVKRTGEKVFLECVQDMDHENMFWYRQDPGLGLRLIYFSYDVKMKEKGDIPEGYSVSREKKERFSLILESASTNQTSMYLCASSLGTVSYNEQFFGPGTRLTVL.

The chain recombines TRBV2 with TRBJ1-3; D may be TRBD1 (5 bases). The CDR3 contains 13 residues. Germline V gene data show CDR1 as SNHLY and CDR2 as FYNNEI. The V and J ends lost 5 bases and 4 bases respectively, with 9 bases between them. Here the CDR3 reads CASSTGAGNTIYF. The DNA for the CDR3 is TGTGCCAGCAGTACTGGGGCGGGAAACACCATATATTTT.

The V gene is TRBV28, the J gene TRBJ2-6, with D perhaps TRBD1 (5 bases). V was clipped by 6 bases and J by 2 bases, with 11 bases between them. Per the germline V gene, CDR1 is MDHEN and CDR2 is SYDVKM. The CDR3 sequence is 15 residues long. CDR3 coding DNA: TGTGCCAGCAGGGAACAGGTTGCTGGGGCCAACGTCCTGACTTTC. This encodes CASREQVAGANVLTF.

The CDR3 nucleotides are TGTGCCAGCAGTGAAAGACAGGGTAGGACTGAAGCTTTCTTT. It yields the protein CASSERQGRTEAFF. The chain carries TRBV6-1 and TRBJ1-1, with 7 nucleotides matching TRBD1. Germline assignment: CDR1 MNHNS and CDR2 SASEGT. CDR3 size: 14 residues. Trimming cost V 2 bases and J 5 bases; bases outside gene matches: 5.

The V and J genes are TRBV7-2 and TRBJ1-5, with D hard to call. The CDR3 has 13 residues. With 2 bases removed from V and 7 bases from J, the gap between germline ends came to 9 bases. Per germline, CDR1 SGHTA and CDR2 FQGNSA. The CDR3 region has the DNA TGTGCCAGCAGCTTAATGGCGGCCCAGCCCCAGCATTTT. This encodes CASSLMAAQPQHF.

This clone was seen more than once but under ten times. The V gene is TRBV7-6, the J gene TRBJ2-2; 7 bases agree with TRBD1. The CDR3 covers 15 residues. The germline gives CDR1 SGHVS, CDR2 FNYEAQ. The J segment lost 3 bases and the V segment lost 5 bases, leaving 6 bases of the junction unmatched. Here the CDR3 DNA reads TGTGCCAGCAGCGCACAGGGGTTTGACACCGGGGAGCTGTTTTTT. Translated: CASSAQGFDTGELFF. Together with reference TRBV7-6 and TRBJ2-2, the CDR3 gives the full variable domain: GAGVSQSPRYKVTKRGQDVALRCDPISGHVSLYWYRQALGQGPEFLTYFNYEAQQDKSGLPNDRFSAERPEGSISTLTIQRTEQRDSAMYRCASSAQGFDTGELFFGEGSRLTVL.

This chain joins TRBV6-5 and TRBJ1-2; TRBD1 aligns across 11 bases. The germline gives CDR1 MNHEY, CDR2 SVGAGI. Trimming took 6 bases from V and 5 from J; bases not matched to a gene: 5. There are 14 residues in the CDR3. The CDR3 spells CASRPGTGGYGYTF. CDR3 bases: TGTGCCAGCAGACCCGGGACAGGGGGGTATGGCTACACCTTC.

The chain carries TRBV28 and TRBJ1-5; D unclear. The V end was cut by 3 bases, the J end by 6 bases, with 18 bases between. This CDR3 has 16 residues. Germline V CDR1 and CDR2: MDHEN, SYDVKM. CDR3 in DNA: TGTGCCAGCAGTTTCAGAGTGAGGCAAAAGAGTCAGCCCCAGCATTTT. Its translation: CASSFRVRQKSQPQHF.

V and J are TRBV15 and TRBJ1-2, with D uncertain. CDR3 size: 13 residues. CDR1 and CDR2 (germline): LNHNV, YYDKDF (reference sequence). Trimming removed 5 bases at V and 7 bases at J, with 14 bases between. CDR3 amino acids: CATSGQWLAGYTF. CDR3 coding DNA: TGTGCCACCAGCGGGCAATGGCTAGCTGGCTACACCTTC.

This clone was detected a few times. The rearrangement joins TRBV28 to TRBJ1-5; the D gene is possibly TRBD1 (6 bases). V lost 3 bases and J 3 bases, leaving 12 bases between the germline ends. There are 15 residues in the CDR3. Germline loops: CDR1 MDHEN, CDR2 SYDVKM. Here the CDR3 reads CASSFQDRNNQPQHF. CDR3 sequence (DNA): TGTGCCAGCAGTTTCCAAGACAGGAACAATCAGCCCCAGCATTTT.

The chain uses TRBV3-1 (or the pseudogene TRBV3-2) and TRBJ1-6; weak D call: TRBD1 (5 bases). V lost 1 base and J lost 5, with 9 bases in between. The germline V gene has CDR1 LGHDT and CDR2 YNNKEL (reference sequence). This CDR3 region has 15 residues. For the CDR3, the DNA is TGTGCCAGCAGCCAAGGGGGCGTCCATAATTCACCCCTCCACTTT. It encodes CASSQGGVHNSPLHF.

This clone has just a few counts. The chain couples TRBV4-1 to TRBJ2-5; possibly TRBD2 for D (7 bases). The CDR3 loop spans 14 amino acids. Trimming left V 1 base short and J 5 bases short, with 11 bases between. Germline loops: CDR1 MGHRA, CDR2 YSYEKL. CDR3 coding DNA: TGCGCCAGCAGCCAAGGCGGGGGCGGGGAGACCCAGTACTTC. Translated, it gives CASSQGGGGETQYF.